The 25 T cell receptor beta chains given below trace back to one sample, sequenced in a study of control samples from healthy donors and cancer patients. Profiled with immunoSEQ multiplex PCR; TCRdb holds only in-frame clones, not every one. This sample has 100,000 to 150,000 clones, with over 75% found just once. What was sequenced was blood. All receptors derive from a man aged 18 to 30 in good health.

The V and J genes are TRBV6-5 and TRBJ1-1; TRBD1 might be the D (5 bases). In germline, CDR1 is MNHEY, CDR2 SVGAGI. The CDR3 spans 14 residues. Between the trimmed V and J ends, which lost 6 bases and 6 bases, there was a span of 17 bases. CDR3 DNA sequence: TGTGCCAGCAGCCAACAGGTGTTAGTGGCTGAAGCTTTCTTT. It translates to CASSQQVLVAEAFF.

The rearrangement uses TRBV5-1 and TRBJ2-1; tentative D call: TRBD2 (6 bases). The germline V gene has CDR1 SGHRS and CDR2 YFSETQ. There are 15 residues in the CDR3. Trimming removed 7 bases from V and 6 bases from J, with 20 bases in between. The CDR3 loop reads CASRVVTGVFNEQFF. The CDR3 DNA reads TGCGCCAGCCGGGTTGTAACGGGGGTATTCAATGAGCAGTTCTTC.

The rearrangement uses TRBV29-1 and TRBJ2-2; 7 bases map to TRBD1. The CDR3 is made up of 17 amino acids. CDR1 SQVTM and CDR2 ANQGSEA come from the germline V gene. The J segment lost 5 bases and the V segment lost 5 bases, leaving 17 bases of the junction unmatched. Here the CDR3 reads CSVRGGKDLSWTGELFF. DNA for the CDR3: TGCAGCGTTCGAGGGGGCAAAGACCTATCCTGGACCGGGGAGCTGTTTTTT.

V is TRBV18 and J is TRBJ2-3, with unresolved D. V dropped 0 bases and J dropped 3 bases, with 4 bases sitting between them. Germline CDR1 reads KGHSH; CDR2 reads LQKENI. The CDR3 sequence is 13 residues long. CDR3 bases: TGTGCCAGCTCACCACCGACGACAGATACGCAGTATTTT. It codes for CASSPPTTDTQYF.

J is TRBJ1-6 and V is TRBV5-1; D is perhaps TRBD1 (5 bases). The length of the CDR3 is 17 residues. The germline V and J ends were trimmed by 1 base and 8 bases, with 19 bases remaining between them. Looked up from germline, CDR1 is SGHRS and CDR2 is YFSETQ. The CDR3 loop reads CASSLPLLDRGDSPLHF. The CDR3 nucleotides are TGCGCCAGCAGCTTGCCCCTCCTCGACCGGGGGGATTCACCCCTCCACTTT.

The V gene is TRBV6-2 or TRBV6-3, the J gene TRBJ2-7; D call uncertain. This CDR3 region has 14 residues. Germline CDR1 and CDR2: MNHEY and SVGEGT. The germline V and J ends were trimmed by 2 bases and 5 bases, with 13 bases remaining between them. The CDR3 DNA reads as TGTGCCAGCAGTTACGAGTCGAAAGACGACGAGCAGTACTTC. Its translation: CASSYESKDDEQYF.

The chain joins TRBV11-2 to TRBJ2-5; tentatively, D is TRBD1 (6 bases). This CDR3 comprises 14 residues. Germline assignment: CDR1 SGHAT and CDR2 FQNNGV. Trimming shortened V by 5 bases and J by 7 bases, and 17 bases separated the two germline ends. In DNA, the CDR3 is TGTGCCAGCAGCAATCCAGGGGCGCCGATGACCCAGTACTTC. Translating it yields CASSNPGAPMTQYF.

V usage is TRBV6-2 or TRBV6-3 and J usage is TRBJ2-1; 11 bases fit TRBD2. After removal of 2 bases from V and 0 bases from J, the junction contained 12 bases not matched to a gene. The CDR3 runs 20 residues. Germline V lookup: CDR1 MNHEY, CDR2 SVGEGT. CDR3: CASSYQLLAGGQFSYNEQFF. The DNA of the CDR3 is TGTGCCAGCAGTTACCAACTTCTAGCGGGGGGCCAATTCTCCTACAATGAGCAGTTCTTC.

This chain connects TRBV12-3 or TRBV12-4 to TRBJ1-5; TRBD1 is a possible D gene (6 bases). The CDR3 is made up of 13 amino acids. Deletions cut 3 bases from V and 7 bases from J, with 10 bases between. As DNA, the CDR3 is TGTGCCAGCAGTTTTGGGGGGCAACAGCCCCAGCATTTT. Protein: CASSFGGQQPQHF.

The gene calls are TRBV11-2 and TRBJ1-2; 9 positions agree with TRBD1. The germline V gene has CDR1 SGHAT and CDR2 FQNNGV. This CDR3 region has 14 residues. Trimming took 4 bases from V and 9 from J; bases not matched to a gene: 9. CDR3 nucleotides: TGTGCCAGCAGCTCCCCGGGACAGGGAGATAGCTACACCTTC. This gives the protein CASSSPGQGDSYTF.

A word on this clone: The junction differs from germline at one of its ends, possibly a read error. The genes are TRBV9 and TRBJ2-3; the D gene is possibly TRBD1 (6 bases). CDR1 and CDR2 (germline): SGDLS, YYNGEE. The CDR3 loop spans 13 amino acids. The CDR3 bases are TGTGCCAGCAGCGTAGATCGGACAGAGACGCAGTATTTT. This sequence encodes CASSVDRTETQYF.

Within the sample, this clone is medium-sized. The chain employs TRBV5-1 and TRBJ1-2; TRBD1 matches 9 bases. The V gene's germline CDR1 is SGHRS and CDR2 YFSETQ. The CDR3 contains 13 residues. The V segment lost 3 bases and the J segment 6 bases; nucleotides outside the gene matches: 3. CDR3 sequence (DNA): TGCGCCAGCAGCTACGGGACAGGGAATGGCTACACCTTC. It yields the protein CASSYGTGNGYTF.

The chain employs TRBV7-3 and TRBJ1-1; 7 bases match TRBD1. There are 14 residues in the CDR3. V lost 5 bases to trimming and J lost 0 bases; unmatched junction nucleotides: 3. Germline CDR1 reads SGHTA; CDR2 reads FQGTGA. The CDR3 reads CASSAGQMNTEAFF. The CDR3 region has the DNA TGTGCCAGCAGCGCGGGACAGATGAACACTGAAGCTTTCTTT. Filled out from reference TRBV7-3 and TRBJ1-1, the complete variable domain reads GAGVSQTPSNKVTEKGKYVELRCDPISGHTALYWYRQSLGQGPEFLIYFQGTGAADDSGLPNDRFFAVRPEGSVSTLKIQRTERGDSAVYLCASSAGQMNTEAFFGQGTRLTVV.

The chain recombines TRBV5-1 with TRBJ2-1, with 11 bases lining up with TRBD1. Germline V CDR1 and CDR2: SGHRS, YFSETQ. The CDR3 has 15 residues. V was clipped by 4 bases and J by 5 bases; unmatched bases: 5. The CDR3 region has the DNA TGCGCCAGCAGCCTAGGACAGGGGGCGAACAATGAGCAGTTCTTC. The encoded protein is CASSLGQGANNEQFF.

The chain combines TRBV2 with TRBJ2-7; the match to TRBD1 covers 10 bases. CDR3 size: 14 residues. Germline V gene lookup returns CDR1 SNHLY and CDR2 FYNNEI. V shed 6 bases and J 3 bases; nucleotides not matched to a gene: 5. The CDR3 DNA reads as TGTGCCAGCAGACGACAGGGGGCGCGCTACGAGCAGTACTTC. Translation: CASRRQGARYEQYF.

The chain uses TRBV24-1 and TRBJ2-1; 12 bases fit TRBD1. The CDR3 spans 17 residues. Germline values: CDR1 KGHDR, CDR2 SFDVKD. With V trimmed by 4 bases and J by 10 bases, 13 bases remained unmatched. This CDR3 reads CATSDPGAGQGAREQFF. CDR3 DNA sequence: TGTGCCACCAGTGACCCGGGGGCGGGACAGGGGGCGAGGGAGCAGTTCTTC.

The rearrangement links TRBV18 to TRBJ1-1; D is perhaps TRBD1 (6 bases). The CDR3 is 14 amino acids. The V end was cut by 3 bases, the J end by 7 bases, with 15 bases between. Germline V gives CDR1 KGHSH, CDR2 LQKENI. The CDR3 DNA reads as TGTGCCAGCTCACCCGGTCCAGGGGCGGGTGAAGCTTTCTTT. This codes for CASSPGPGAGEAFF.

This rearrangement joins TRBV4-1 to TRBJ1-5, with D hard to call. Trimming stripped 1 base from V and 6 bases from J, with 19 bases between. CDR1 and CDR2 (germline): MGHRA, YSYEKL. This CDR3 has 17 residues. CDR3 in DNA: TGCGCCAGCAGCCAAGGGCTAACCGGTCTTGGCGGTCAGCCCCAGCATTTT. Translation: CASSQGLTGLGGQPQHF.

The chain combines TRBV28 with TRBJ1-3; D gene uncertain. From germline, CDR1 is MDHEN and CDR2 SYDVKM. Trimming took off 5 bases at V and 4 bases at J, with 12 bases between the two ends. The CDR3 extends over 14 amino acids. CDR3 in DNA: TGTGCCAGCAGTGTGGGTGGTAGAGGAAACACCATATATTTT. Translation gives CASSVGGRGNTIYF. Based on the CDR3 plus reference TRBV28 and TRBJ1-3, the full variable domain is DVKVTQSSRYLVKRTGEKVFLECVQDMDHENMFWYRQDPGLGLRLIYFSYDVKMKEKGDIPEGYSVSREKKERFSLILESASTNQTSMYLCASSVGGRGNTIYFGEGSWLTVV.

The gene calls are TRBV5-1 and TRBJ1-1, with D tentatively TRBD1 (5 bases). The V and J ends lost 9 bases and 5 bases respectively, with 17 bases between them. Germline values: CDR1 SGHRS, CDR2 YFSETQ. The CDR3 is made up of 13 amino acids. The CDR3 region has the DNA TGCGCCACCCGATGGGGACTGGCTACTGAAGCTTTCTTT. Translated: CATRWGLATEAFF.

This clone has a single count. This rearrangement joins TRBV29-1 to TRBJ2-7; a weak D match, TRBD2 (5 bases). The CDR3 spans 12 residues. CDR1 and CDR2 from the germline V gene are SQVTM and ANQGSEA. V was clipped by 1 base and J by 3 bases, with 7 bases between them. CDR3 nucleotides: TGCAGCGTTGAAGCGGGGAACTACGAGCAGTACTTC. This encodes CSVEAGNYEQYF.

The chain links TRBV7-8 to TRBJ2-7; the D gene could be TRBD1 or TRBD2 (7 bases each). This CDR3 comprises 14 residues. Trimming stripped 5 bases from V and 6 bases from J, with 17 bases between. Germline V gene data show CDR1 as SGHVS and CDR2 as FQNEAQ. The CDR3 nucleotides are TGTGCCAGCAGCATCAGGGGGGGAGAGGGCGAGCAGTACTTC. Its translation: CASSIRGGEGEQYF.

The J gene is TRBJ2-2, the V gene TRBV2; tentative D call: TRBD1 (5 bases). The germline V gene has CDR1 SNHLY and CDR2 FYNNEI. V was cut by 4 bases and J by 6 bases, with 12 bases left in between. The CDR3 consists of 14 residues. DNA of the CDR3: TGTGCCAGCAGTGTCAGGGTCTTCTCCGGGGAGCTGTTTTTT. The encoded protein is CASSVRVFSGELFF.

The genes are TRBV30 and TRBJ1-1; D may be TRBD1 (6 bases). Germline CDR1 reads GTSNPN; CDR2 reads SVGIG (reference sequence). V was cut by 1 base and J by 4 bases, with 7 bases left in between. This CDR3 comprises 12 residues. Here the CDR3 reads CAWSDRATEAFF. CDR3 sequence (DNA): TGTGCCTGGAGTGACAGGGCCACTGAAGCTTTCTTT. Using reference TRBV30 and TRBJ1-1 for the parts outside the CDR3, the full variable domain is SQTIHQWPATLVQPVGSPLSLECTVEGTSNPNLYWYRQAAGRGLQLLFYSVGIGQISSEVPQNLSASRPQDRQFILSSKKLLLSDSGFYLCAWSDRATEAFFGQGTRLTVV.

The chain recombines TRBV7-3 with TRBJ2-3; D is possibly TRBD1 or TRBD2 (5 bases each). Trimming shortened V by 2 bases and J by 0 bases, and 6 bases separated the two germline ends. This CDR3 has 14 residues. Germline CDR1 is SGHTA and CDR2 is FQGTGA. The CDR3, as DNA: TGTGCCAGCAGCTTAGGGACGAGCACAGATACGCAGTATTTT. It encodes CASSLGTSTDTQYF.